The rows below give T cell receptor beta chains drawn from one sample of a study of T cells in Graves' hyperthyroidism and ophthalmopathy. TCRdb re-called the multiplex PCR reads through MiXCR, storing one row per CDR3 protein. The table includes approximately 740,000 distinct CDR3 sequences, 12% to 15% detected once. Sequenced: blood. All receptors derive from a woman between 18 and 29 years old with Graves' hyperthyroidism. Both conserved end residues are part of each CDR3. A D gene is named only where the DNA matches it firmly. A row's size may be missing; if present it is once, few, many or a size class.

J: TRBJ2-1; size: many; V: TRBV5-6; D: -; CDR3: CASSSPTSQSSYNEQFF; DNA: TGTGCCAGCAGCTCCCCGACTAGTCAGAGTTCCTACAATGAGCAGTTCTTC
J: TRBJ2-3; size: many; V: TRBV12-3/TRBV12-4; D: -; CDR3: CASSQSTDTQYF; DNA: TGTGCCAGCAGTCAAAGCACAGATACGCAGTATTTT
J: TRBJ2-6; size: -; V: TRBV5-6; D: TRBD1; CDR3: CASSFRGRRGANVLTF; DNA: TGTGCCAGCAGCTTTAGGGGGCGGCGTGGGGCCAACGTCCTGACTTTC
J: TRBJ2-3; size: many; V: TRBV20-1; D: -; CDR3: CSARVGGGTDTQYF; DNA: TGCAGTGCTAGAGTCGGCGGGGGCACAGATACGCAGTATTTT
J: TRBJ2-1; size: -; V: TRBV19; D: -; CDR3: CASSIWDSSFDNEQFF; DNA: TGTGCCAGTAGTATATGGGATTCCAGTTTCGACAATGAGCAGTTCTTC
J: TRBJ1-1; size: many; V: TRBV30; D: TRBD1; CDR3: CAWRQGYTEAFF; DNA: TGTGCCTGGAGACAGGGGTACACTGAAGCTTTCTTT
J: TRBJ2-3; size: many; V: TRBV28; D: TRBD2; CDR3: CASSLSGGPTQYF; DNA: TGTGCCAGCAGTTTATCGGGGGGTCCTACGCAGTATTTT
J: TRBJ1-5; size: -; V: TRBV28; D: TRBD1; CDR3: CASSLLGTRGDQPQHF; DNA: TGTGCCAGCAGTCTCTTAGGCACCAGGGGGGATCAGCCCCAGCATTTT
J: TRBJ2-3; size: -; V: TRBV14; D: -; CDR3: CASSRPGARPVTDTQYF; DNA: TGTGCCAGCAGCCGCCCGGGAGCGCGCCCAGTCACAGATACGCAGTATTTT
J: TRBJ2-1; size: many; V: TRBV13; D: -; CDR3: CASSLVGISVEQFF; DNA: TGTGCCAGCAGCTTAGTAGGGATTTCGGTTGAGCAGTTCTTC
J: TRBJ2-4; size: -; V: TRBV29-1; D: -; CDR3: CSVVPGDIQYF; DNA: TGCAGCGTTGTACCTGGCGACATTCAGTACTTC
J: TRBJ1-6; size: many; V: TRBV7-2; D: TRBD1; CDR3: CASSLQQGNNSPLHF; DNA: TGTGCCAGCAGCTTACAACAGGGGAATAATTCACCCCTCCACTTT
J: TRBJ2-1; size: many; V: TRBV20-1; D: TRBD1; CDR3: CSASEPGQGDNEQFF; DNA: TGCAGTGCTAGTGAACCGGGACAGGGGGACAATGAGCAGTTCTTC
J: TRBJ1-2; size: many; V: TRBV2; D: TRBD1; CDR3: CASAGQGAGNTF; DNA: TGTGCCAGCGCGGGACAGGGGGCTGGAAACACCTTC
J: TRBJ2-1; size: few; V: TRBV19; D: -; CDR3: CASSIGVGGYNEQFF; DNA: TGTGCCAGTAGTATAGGAGTGGGAGGTTACAATGAGCAGTTCTTC
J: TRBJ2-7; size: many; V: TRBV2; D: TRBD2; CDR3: CASSVASGKGPPEQYF; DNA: TGTGCCAGCAGTGTGGCTAGCGGGAAAGGCCCACCCGAGCAGTACTTC
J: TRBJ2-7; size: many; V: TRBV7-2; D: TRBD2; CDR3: CASSFRPLAGETYEQYF; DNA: TGTGCCAGCAGCTTCAGGCCCCTAGCGGGAGAGACCTACGAGCAGTACTTC
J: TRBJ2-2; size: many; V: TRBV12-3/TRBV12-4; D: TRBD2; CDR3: CASSRLAGQTNTGELFF; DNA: TGTGCCAGCAGTCGACTAGCGGGACAGACGAACACCGGGGAGCTGTTTTTT
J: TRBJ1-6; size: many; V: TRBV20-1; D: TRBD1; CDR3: CSANGQADNSPLHF; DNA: TGCAGTGCTAACGGACAGGCAGATAATTCACCCCTCCACTTT
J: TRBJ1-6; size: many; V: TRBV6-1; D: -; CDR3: CASTRNHNSPLHF; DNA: TGTGCCAGCACGCGAAACCATAATTCACCCCTCCACTTT
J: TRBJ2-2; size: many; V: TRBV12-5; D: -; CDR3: CASGFIGKSEGLTGELFF; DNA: TGTGCTAGTGGTTTCATCGGAAAATCGGAAGGACTCACCGGGGAGCTGTTTTTT
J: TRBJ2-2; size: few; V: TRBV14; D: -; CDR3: CASSQEFELFF; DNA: TGTGCCAGCAGCCAAGAATTCGAGCTGTTTTTT
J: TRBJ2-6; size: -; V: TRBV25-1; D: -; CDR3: CASNTRGANVLTF; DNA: TGTGCCAGCAACACGAGAGGGGCCAACGTCCTGACTTTC
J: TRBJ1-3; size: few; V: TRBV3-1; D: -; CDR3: CASSPRESGNTIYF; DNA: TGTGCCAGCAGCCCGAGGGAATCTGGAAACACCATATATTTT
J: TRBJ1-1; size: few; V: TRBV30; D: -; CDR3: CAWTAAGYTEAFF; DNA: TGTGCCTGGACCGCCGCAGGGTACACTGAAGCTTTCTTT
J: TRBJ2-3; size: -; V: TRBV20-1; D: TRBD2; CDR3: CSANLAGAGYTQYF; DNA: TGCAGTGCCAATCTAGCGGGAGCTGGGTATACGCAGTATTTT
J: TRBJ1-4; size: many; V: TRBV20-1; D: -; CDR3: CSARSPSTNEKLFF; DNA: TGCAGTGCTAGGTCCCCCTCAACTAATGAAAAACTGTTTTTT
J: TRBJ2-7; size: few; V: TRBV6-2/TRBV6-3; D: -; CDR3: CASSPSEPRQEQYF; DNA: TGTGCCAGCAGTCCTAGTGAGCCTAGGCAAGAGCAGTACTTC
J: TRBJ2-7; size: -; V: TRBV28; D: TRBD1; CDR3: CASSFLDRGLGEQYF; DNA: TGTGCCAGCAGTTTCTTGGACAGGGGGCTGGGTGAGCAGTACTTC
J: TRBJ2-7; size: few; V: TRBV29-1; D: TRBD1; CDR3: CSVVGPGQFEQYF; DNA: TGCAGCGTTGTGGGCCCGGGACAGTTCGAGCAGTACTTC
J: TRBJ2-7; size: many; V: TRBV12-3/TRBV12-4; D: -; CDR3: CASSLNRVSTREQYF; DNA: TGTGCCAGCAGTTTAAATAGGGTCTCGACGCGGGAGCAGTACTTC
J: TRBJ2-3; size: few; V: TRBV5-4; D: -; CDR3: CASRWAGKAPSTDTQYF; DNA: TGTGCCAGCAGATGGGCTGGCAAGGCTCCTAGCACAGATACGCAGTATTTT
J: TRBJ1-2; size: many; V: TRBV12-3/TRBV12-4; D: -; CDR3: CASSLAGTTFSGGYTF; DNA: TGTGCCAGCAGTCTTGCCGGGACAACCTTCTCGGGTGGCTACACCTTC
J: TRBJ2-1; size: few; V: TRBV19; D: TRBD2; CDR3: CASSTSSGRGYNEQFF; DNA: TGTGCCAGTAGTACCAGTAGCGGGAGGGGCTACAATGAGCAGTTCTTC